This TCR beta chain is from a study of regulatory T cells in long-lasting Graves disease. Described time point: newly diagnosed GD, antithyroid drugs for less than 3 months. The authors made the TCR library using RNA they extracted from PBMCs. The TCR beta library used iRepertoire HTBI primers with Arm-PCR amplification of CDR3. TCRdb fed the multiplex PCR reads into MiXCR, producing one record per CDR3 protein. Of over 400,000 distinct CDR3 sequences in the sample, 11% to 15% were seen once. Germline V CDR1 and CDR2: LGHDT, YNNKEL (reference sequence). Trimming took off 5 bases at V and 3 bases at J, with 13 bases between the two ends. The CDR3 runs to 15 residues. These data also formed part of another study, on T cells in Graves' hyperthyroidism and ophthalmopathy.

The material sequenced was peripheral blood mononuclear cells (PBMCs), taken at new diagnosis, from a patient treated with antithyroid drugs. This TCR was sampled from a woman between 45 and 60 years old with Graves disease. The chain is built from TRBV3-1 and TRBJ1-4; a possible D gene is TRBD1 (6 bases). The CDR3, as DNA: TGTGCCAGCAGCTCCGAAGGACAGTCTAATGAAAAACTGTTTTTT. Protein product: CASSSEGQSNEKLFF.